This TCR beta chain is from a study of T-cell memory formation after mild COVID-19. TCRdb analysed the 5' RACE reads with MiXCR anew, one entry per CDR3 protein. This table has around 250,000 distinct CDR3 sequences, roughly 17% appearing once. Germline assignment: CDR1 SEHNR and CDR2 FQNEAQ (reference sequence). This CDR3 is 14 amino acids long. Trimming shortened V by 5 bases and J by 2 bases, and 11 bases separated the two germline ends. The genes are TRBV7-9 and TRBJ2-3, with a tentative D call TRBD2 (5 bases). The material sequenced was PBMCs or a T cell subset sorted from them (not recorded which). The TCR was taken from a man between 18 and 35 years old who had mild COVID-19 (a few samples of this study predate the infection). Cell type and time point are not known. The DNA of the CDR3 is TGTGCCAGCAGCGTTAGCGTTTCCACAGATACGCAGTATTTT. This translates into CASSVSVSTDTQYF.